Listed below are T cell receptor beta chains from one sample, sequenced in a study of OX40 agonist ivuxolimab in advanced cancers. Using immunoSEQ multiplex PCR, the repertoire was profiled, and TCRdb retains in-frame clones only, with some absent. The table includes some 74,000 clones, over 75% detected once. The specimen comprised CD4+ or CD8+ T cells sorted from blood, sampled in a trial of the OX40 agonist ivuxolimab. Receptors were obtained from an adult with an advanced solid tumor such as melanoma, head and neck, liver or kidney cancer. Both conserved end residues are part of each CDR3. A D gene is named only where the DNA matches it firmly. Rows may omit the clone size; those that give it use once, few, many or a size class.

v_gene: TRBV5-4
abundance: -
j_gene: TRBJ2-2
d_gene: -
CDR3nt: TGTGCCAGCAGCCCCAAGGTAGCCGGGCGAGGGACCGGGGAGCTGTTTTTT
CDR3aa: CASSPKVAGRGTGELFF

v_gene: TRBV19
abundance: -
j_gene: TRBJ2-7
d_gene: TRBD2
CDR3nt: TGTGCCAGTAGTCCCCAGTTACTAGCGGGAGGGGGCGAGCAGTACTTC
CDR3aa: CASSPQLLAGGGEQYF

v_gene: TRBV2
abundance: few
j_gene: TRBJ2-7
d_gene: TRBD1
CDR3nt: TGTGCCAGCAGTGGGGGGGACAGGGGCTCCTACGAGCAGTACTTC
CDR3aa: CASSGGDRGSYEQYF

v_gene: TRBV5-1
abundance: -
j_gene: TRBJ2-7
d_gene: TRBD1
CDR3nt: TGCGCCAGCAGACGACGGGGACAGGGGGCCTCCTACGAGCAGTACTTC
CDR3aa: CASRRRGQGASYEQYF

v_gene: TRBV6-5
abundance: once
j_gene: TRBJ1-2
d_gene: -
CDR3nt: TGTGCCAGCAGACAGCGGGGGGCTAACTATGGCTACACCTTC
CDR3aa: CASRQRGANYGYTF

v_gene: TRBV29-1
abundance: -
j_gene: TRBJ2-1
d_gene: TRBD1
CDR3nt: TGCAGCGTTCGGCCGGGACAGGGGCTTTACAATGAGCAGTTCTTC
CDR3aa: CSVRPGQGLYNEQFF

v_gene: TRBV5-6
abundance: -
j_gene: TRBJ2-3
d_gene: -
CDR3nt: TGTGCCAGCAGCTTGGTAACCAGGGACACAGATACGCAGTATTTT
CDR3aa: CASSLVTRDTDTQYF

v_gene: TRBV10-2
abundance: -
j_gene: TRBJ1-4
d_gene: -
CDR3nt: TGCGCCACCGGTCGGTTCTCTAATGAAAAACTGTTTTTT
CDR3aa: CATGRFSNEKLFF

v_gene: TRBV2
abundance: -
j_gene: TRBJ1-1
d_gene: -
CDR3nt: TGTGCCAGCACCGCCGAGGGTAGGGGCACTGAAGCTTTCTTT
CDR3aa: CASTAEGRGTEAFF

v_gene: TRBV10-2
abundance: -
j_gene: TRBJ2-3
d_gene: TRBD1
CDR3nt: TGCGCCAGCAGTCCGGACAGGGTGGCCACAGATACGCAGTATTTT
CDR3aa: CASSPDRVATDTQYF

v_gene: TRBV19
abundance: -
j_gene: TRBJ1-2
d_gene: -
CDR3nt: TGTGCCAGTAACCCGGGCCAAGGGTTGAACTATGGCTACACCTTC
CDR3aa: CASNPGQGLNYGYTF

v_gene: TRBV4-2
abundance: -
j_gene: TRBJ1-4
d_gene: -
CDR3nt: TGTGCCAGCAGCTCAGGGGATGACACAAATGAAAAACTGTTTTTT
CDR3aa: CASSSGDDTNEKLFF

v_gene: TRBV9
abundance: once
j_gene: TRBJ1-1
d_gene: -
CDR3nt: TGTGCCAGCAGCCCCCTGACTGAAGCTTTCTTT
CDR3aa: CASSPLTEAFF

v_gene: TRBV7-3
abundance: -
j_gene: TRBJ2-3
d_gene: TRBD1
CDR3nt: TGTGCCAGCAGCTCCGGGACAGAAACCCCGTATTTT
CDR3aa: CASSSGTETPYF

v_gene: TRBV4-2
abundance: -
j_gene: TRBJ1-4
d_gene: -
CDR3nt: TGTGCCAGCGCCCCGGACAACAATGAAAAACTGTTTTTT
CDR3aa: CASAPDNNEKLFF

v_gene: TRBV7-2
abundance: -
j_gene: TRBJ2-6
d_gene: -
CDR3nt: TGTGCCAGCAGCCGTGTGGGGAGCCACTCTGGGGCCAACGTCCTGACTTTC
CDR3aa: CASSRVGSHSGANVLTF

v_gene: TRBV5-1
abundance: once
j_gene: TRBJ2-7
d_gene: -
CDR3nt: TGCGCCAGCAGCTTGTCACTAGGGACCTACGAGCAGTACTTC
CDR3aa: CASSLSLGTYEQYF

v_gene: TRBV6-1
abundance: -
j_gene: TRBJ1-4
d_gene: TRBD1
CDR3nt: TGTGCCAGCGGACAGGGTCAAGCTAATGAAAAACTGTTTTTT
CDR3aa: CASGQGQANEKLFF

v_gene: TRBV5-1
abundance: -
j_gene: TRBJ2-7
d_gene: -
CDR3nt: TGCGCCAGCAGCGGCGGGACTTACTCCTACGAGCAGTACTTC
CDR3aa: CASSGGTYSYEQYF